The 21 T cell receptor beta chains below come from one sample, sequenced in a study of blood T cell repertoires in COVID-19. Sequencing used immunoSEQ multiplex PCR; TCRdb keeps in-frame clones, though not all of them. The table lists approximately 300,000 clones, around nine tenths of them singletons. The sample consisted of peripheral blood. The source of these receptors is a man between 25 and 39 years old with acute or convalescent COVID-19.

The chain employs TRBV3-1 (or the pseudogene TRBV3-2) and TRBJ2-3, with TRBD2 identical over 7 bases. This CDR3 contains 15 residues. CDR1 LGHDT and CDR2 YNNKEL come from the germline V gene (reference sequence). The J segment lost 2 bases and the V segment lost 3 bases, leaving 5 bases of the junction unmatched. CDR3 amino acids: CASSQMLADTDTQYF. CDR3 bases: TGTGCCAGCAGCCAGATGCTAGCGGACACAGATACGCAGTATTTT.

V usage is TRBV6-5 and J usage is TRBJ2-7; 8 bases align to TRBD2. Germline CDR1 reads MNHEY; CDR2 reads SVGAGI. The CDR3 has 15 amino acids. J lost 0 bases, V lost 6 bases, and 7 bases had no gene match. The CDR3 nucleotides read TGTGCCAGCAGAGACACTAGCGGATACTCCTACGAGCAGTACTTC. Protein product: CASRDTSGYSYEQYF.

This chain links TRBV27 with TRBJ1-2; D is unclear. Germline values: CDR1 MNHEY, CDR2 SMNVEV (reference sequence). CDR3 length equals 13 residues. V shed 8 bases and J shed 8 bases, with 18 bases lying between them. The CDR3 spells CASGPRTWEGYTF. The CDR3 DNA reads as TGTGCCAGCGGACCCCGTACTTGGGAGGGCTACACCTTC.

This chain joins TRBV6-5 and TRBJ1-6, with TRBD1 matching over 8 bases. V lost 6 bases, J lost 5 bases, and 6 bases stayed unmatched. The CDR3 totals 15 residues. Germline V lookup: CDR1 MNHEY, CDR2 SVGAGI. In DNA, the CDR3 is TGTGCCAGCAGCTACGCGACAGGGGATAATTCACCCCTCCACTTT. This translates into CASSYATGDNSPLHF.

The CDR3: CASIPFGTGIYEQYF. CDR3 bases: TGTGCCAGCATTCCGTTCGGGACAGGGATCTACGAGCAGTACTTC. The chain joins TRBV6-5 to TRBJ2-7, with 9 bases matching TRBD1. This CDR3 comprises 15 residues. Trimming took 7 bases from V and 3 from J; bases not matched to a gene: 10. Germline V lookup: CDR1 MNHEY, CDR2 SVGAGI.

The V and J genes are TRBV28 and TRBJ2-7, with 9 bases identical to TRBD1. Per the germline V gene, CDR1 is MDHEN and CDR2 is SYDVKM. The CDR3 runs 14 residues. The V gene end was trimmed by 6 bases and the J gene end by 6 bases; junction bases not matched to a gene: 9. This chain's CDR3 is CASRRRDRVREQYF. CDR3 coding DNA: TGTGCCAGCAGGCGCCGGGACAGGGTACGCGAGCAGTACTTC.

This chain links TRBV3-1 (or the pseudogene TRBV3-2) with TRBJ1-1; possible D gene TRBD1, 5 bases. Germline CDR1 LGHDT, CDR2 YNNKEL (reference sequence). V lost 2 bases, J lost 1 base, and 11 bases lay in between. This CDR3 is built from 15 residues. Written as DNA, the CDR3 is TGTGCCAGCAGCCAAAATGACAGAGAGAACACTGAAGCTTTCTTT. It yields the protein CASSQNDRENTEAFF.

In this sample, this clone turned up a few times. The genes are TRBV14 and TRBJ1-1; weak D call: TRBD1 (6 bases). The V gene lost 4 bases and the J gene lost 4 bases, with 22 bases spanning the gap. Germline lookup yields CDR1 SGHDN and CDR2 FVKESK. CDR3 length equals 17 residues. The CDR3 region has the DNA TGTGCCAGCAGCCTATCAGGGGTTGGACTCTGGGGCACTGAAGCTTTCTTT. It codes for CASSLSGVGLWGTEAFF.

The chain employs TRBV15 and TRBJ1-5; the D is unclear. Germline CDR1 and CDR2: LNHNV and YYDKDF (reference sequence). The CDR3 runs to 12 residues. V was clipped by 9 bases and J by 0 bases, with 6 bases between them. For the CDR3, the DNA is TGTGCCACACGCTATAGCAATCAGCCCCAGCATTTT. This codes for CATRYSNQPQHF.

The rearrangement links TRBV9 to TRBJ2-7, with a weak D call TRBD1 (5 bases). Deletions cut 0 bases from V and 4 bases from J, with 11 bases between. Germline lookup yields CDR1 SGDLS and CDR2 YYNGEE. The CDR3 totals 14 residues. The CDR3 region has the DNA TGTGCCAGCAGCGTAGCCCAGGGTGGGTACGAGCAGTACTTC. Amino acids: CASSVAQGGYEQYF.

V is TRBV29-1 and J is TRBJ2-3, with 8 bases identical to TRBD1. Germline V gives CDR1 SQVTM, CDR2 ANQGSEA. The junction had 4 bases not matched to a gene; V was cut back by 3 bases and J by 2 bases. The CDR3 is made up of 14 amino acids. CDR3 protein: CSVDRQGITDTQYF. In nucleotides, the CDR3 is TGCAGCGTTGACCGACAGGGGATCACAGATACGCAGTATTTT.

The rearrangement joins TRBV27 to TRBJ2-2; TRBD1 aligns across 7 bases. Trimming at V came to 10 bases and at J to 1 base, leaving 15 bases not matched to a gene. CDR1 is MNHEY and CDR2 is SMNVEV in the germline V gene (reference sequence). CDR3 size: 17 residues. The CDR3 spells CATGPFDRVKNTGELFF. The CDR3 DNA reads as TGTGCCACTGGTCCCTTCGACAGGGTAAAGAACACCGGGGAGCTGTTTTTT.

The DNA for the CDR3 is TGTGCCAGCAGCTCGCGGGGGGATCCCTACAATGAGCAGTTCTTC. Encoded protein: CASSSRGDPYNEQFF. The chain employs TRBV7-3 and TRBJ2-1, with 8 bases fitting TRBD2. The CDR3 is made up of 15 amino acids. V shed 4 bases, J shed 2 bases, and the junction held 4 bases outside the gene matches. Germline V gene lookup returns CDR1 SGHTA and CDR2 FQGTGA.

This chain links TRBV29-1 with TRBJ1-6; 7 nucleotides align to TRBD1. In germline, CDR1 is SQVTM, CDR2 ANQGSEA. Trimming took 3 bases from V and 10 from J; bases not matched to a gene: 9. The CDR3 loop spans 14 amino acids. The CDR3 is CSVDTGQLESPLHF. The CDR3 bases are TGCAGCGTTGACACGGGACAGTTGGAATCACCCCTCCACTTT.

V gene TRBV6-1 combines with J gene TRBJ2-1, with D possibly being TRBD2 (6 bases). V was shortened by 4 bases and J by 0 bases, with 13 bases between the two germline ends. This CDR3 is built from 16 residues. Germline loops: CDR1 MNHNS, CDR2 SASEGT. DNA of the CDR3: TGTGCCAGCAGTGCAAGCCAGCGGGTCTCCTACAATGAGCAGTTCTTC. Protein sequence: CASSASQRVSYNEQFF.

This rearrangement joins TRBV18 to TRBJ2-1, with 11 bases aligning to TRBD2. CDR1 KGHSH and CDR2 LQKENI come from the germline V gene. V lost 4 bases to trimming and J lost 8 bases; unmatched junction nucleotides: 13. CDR3 length: 17 amino acids. CDR3 nucleotide sequence: TGTGCCAGCTCACTAATAAATCCTAGCGGGGGGCATCATGAGCAGTTCTTC. Its protein product is CASSLINPSGGHHEQFF.

For this clone: The same CDR3 also results from other DNA sequences found in this sample. The V gene is TRBV5-1, the J gene TRBJ1-1; maybe TRBD1 (5 bases). Germline CDR1 and CDR2: SGHRS and YFSETQ. CDR3 length equals 14 residues. V was cut by 0 bases and J by 1 base, with 7 bases left in between. This CDR3 is CASSLVQGNTEAFF. CDR3 in DNA: TGCGCCAGCAGCTTGGTTCAGGGGAACACTGAAGCTTTCTTT.

J is TRBJ1-2 and V is TRBV6-6, with 8 positions matching TRBD1. J was trimmed by 4 bases and V by 6 bases; bases with no gene match: 4. CDR3 size: 13 residues. Germline V gene lookup returns CDR1 MNHNY and CDR2 SVGAGI (reference sequence). CDR3 residues: CASRVGTGYGYTF. In nucleotides, the CDR3 is TGTGCCAGCAGAGTTGGGACAGGCTATGGCTACACCTTC.

The gene calls are TRBV20-1 and TRBJ2-7; 8 nucleotides align to TRBD2. CDR1 is DFQATT, CDR2 SNEGSKA, per germline (reference sequence). This CDR3 has 11 amino acids. CDR3 protein: CIAGGTDLGYF. In DNA form, the CDR3 reads TGCATCGCGGGGGGTACCGACCTCGGGTACTTC.

V is TRBV11-2 and J is TRBJ2-5, with D perhaps TRBD1 (5 bases). The germline gives CDR1 SGHAT, CDR2 FQNNGV. Trimming removed 1 base at V and 7 bases at J, with 7 bases between. This CDR3 is 12 amino acids long. The CDR3 nucleotides are TGTGCCAGCAGCTTAGCCCAGGGGACCCAGTACTTC. Translated: CASSLAQGTQYF.

The chain joins TRBV3-1 (or the pseudogene TRBV3-2) to TRBJ1-3; TRBD1 agrees at 7 bases. CDR3 length: 19 residues. V lost 0 bases and J lost 0; bases outside the gene matches: 11. The germline gives CDR1 LGHDT, CDR2 YNNKEL (reference sequence). CDR3 residues: CASSQEGVRTGSSGNTIYF. The CDR3 region has the DNA TGTGCCAGCAGCCAAGAAGGAGTGAGGACAGGAAGCTCTGGAAACACCATATATTTT.